These T cell receptor beta chains were read from a single sample in a study of blood T cell repertoires in COVID-19. Repertoires were generated with immunoSEQ multiplex PCR, while TCRdb's copy carries only in-frame clones and drops some. Here the sample spans roughly 84,000 clones, more than 80% being singletons. Sequencing was carried out using peripheral blood. These receptors all stem from an elderly woman with acute or convalescent COVID-19. Each CDR3 is given with its conserved first and last residue. D genes are given only for firm matches. Expanded clones get a size class; other rows say once, few or many, or leave the size out.

j_call | clone_size | d_call | v_call | cdr3_aa | cdr3_nt
TRBJ2-7 | many | - | TRBV7-2 | CASIHRAPYEQYF | TGTGCCAGCATCCACAGGGCCCCCTACGAGCAGTACTTC
TRBJ2-7 | once | - | TRBV5-4 | CASSNPPDSVYEQYF | TGTGCCAGCAGCAACCCCCCGGACAGCGTGTACGAGCAGTACTTC
TRBJ2-2 | - | - | TRBV11-2 | CASSLDRHTGELFF | TGTGCCAGCAGCTTAGATCGTCACACCGGGGAGCTGTTTTTT
TRBJ2-3 | - | TRBD2 | TRBV18 | CASSPSTVTSGGGDTQYF | TGTGCCAGCTCACCCTCGACCGTGACTAGCGGGGGAGGAGATACGCAGTATTTT
TRBJ1-5 | - | TRBD1 | TRBV7-2 | CASSEGQGSQPQHF | TGTGCCAGCAGCGAGGGACAGGGAAGCCAGCCCCAGCATTTT
TRBJ1-1 | - | - | TRBV11-3 | CASSAEDTEAFF | TGTGCCAGCAGCGCAGAGGACACTGAAGCTTTCTTT
TRBJ2-5 | - | TRBD2 | TRBV3-1/TRBV3-2 | CASSLTGRGKQETQYF | TGTGCCAGCAGCCTTACGGGGCGGGGGAAGCAAGAGACCCAGTACTTC
TRBJ1-5 | - | - | TRBV6-5 | CASSSREDQPQHF | TGTGCCAGCAGCTCCAGGGAGGATCAGCCCCAGCATTTT
TRBJ2-4 | - | - | TRBV6-5 | CASSYSRIKNIQYF | TGTGCCAGCAGTTACTCGAGGATCAAAAACATTCAGTACTTC
TRBJ2-2 | few | - | TRBV13 | CASSPPAGRADTGELFF | TGTGCCAGCAGCCCCCCAGCCGGGCGGGCGGACACCGGGGAGCTGTTTTTT
TRBJ1-1 | - | TRBD1 | TRBV4-3 | CASSHGTEYEAFF | TGCGCCAGCAGCCACGGGACAGAGTATGAAGCTTTCTTT
TRBJ2-1 | - | - | TRBV24-1 | CATSDLSQYNEQFF | TGTGCCACCAGTGATTTGTCGCAGTACAATGAGCAGTTCTTC
TRBJ1-2 | few | TRBD1 | TRBV5-3 | CARSLRQGLYGYTF | TGTGCCAGAAGCTTGAGACAGGGCCTCTATGGCTACACCTTC
TRBJ1-1 | - | - | TRBV6-5 | CASSRARVTYTEAFF | TGTGCCAGCAGCCGAGCCAGGGTGACCTACACTGAAGCTTTCTTT
TRBJ2-1 | - | TRBD2 | TRBV5-8 | CASSFPSGGSYNEQFF | TGTGCCAGCAGCTTTCCTAGCGGGGGCTCCTACAATGAGCAGTTCTTC
TRBJ1-1 | - | - | TRBV6-5 | CASSYSRDTGHTEAFF | TGTGCCAGCAGTTACTCCCGGGACACAGGGCACACTGAAGCTTTCTTT
TRBJ2-1 | once | TRBD1 | TRBV6-5 | CASSSRPGQGYNEQFF | TGTGCCAGCAGTTCTAGACCGGGACAGGGGTACAATGAGCAGTTCTTC
TRBJ2-5 | - | - | TRBV3-1/TRBV3-2 | CASSQVNRRVETQYF | TGTGCCAGCAGCCAAGTAAATCGCAGGGTAGAGACCCAGTACTTC
TRBJ2-5 | - | - | TRBV2 | CASSLLQETQYF | TGTGCCAGCAGCTTATTACAAGAGACCCAGTACTTC
TRBJ1-6 | - | - | TRBV7-9 | CASSQYTTVSLHF | TGTGCCAGCAGCCAGTACACGACAGTATCCCTCCACTTT
TRBJ2-1 | once | TRBD2 | TRBV29-1 | CSVEEGGRQFF | TGCAGCGTTGAAGAGGGGGGGAGGCAGTTCTTC
TRBJ2-3 | - | - | TRBV4-3 | CASSQDGGTDTQYF | TGCGCCAGCAGCCAAGATGGGGGGACAGATACGCAGTATTTT
TRBJ1-5 | - | - | TRBV4-3 | CASSQEFGGARELDQPQHF | TGCGCCAGCAGCCAAGAATTTGGGGGGGCCAGGGAGCTGGATCAGCCCCAGCATTTT
TRBJ1-1 | few | TRBD1 | TRBV6-4 | CASSERTGSTEAFF | TGTGCCAGCAGTGAAAGGACAGGGAGCACTGAAGCTTTCTTT
TRBJ1-2 | - | TRBD1 | TRBV7-9 | CASSSQGGLGYTF | TGTGCCAGCAGCTCACAGGGGGGCCTTGGCTACACCTTC
TRBJ1-2 | few | - | TRBV7-2 | CASSVTTNYGYTF | TGTGCCAGCAGCGTAACAACTAACTATGGCTACACCTTC
TRBJ2-1 | - | - | TRBV7-9 | CASSSNRMGVDEQFF | TGTGCCAGCAGCTCCAACAGGATGGGCGTCGATGAGCAGTTCTTC
TRBJ1-4 | - | TRBD1 | TRBV19 | CASRALDRGSWNEKLFF | TGTGCCAGTAGGGCTTTGGACAGGGGTTCGTGGAATGAAAAACTGTTTTTT
TRBJ1-4 | - | - | TRBV11-3 | CASSSTRQRATNEKLFF | TGTGCCAGCAGCTCAACCCGACAGCGTGCAACTAATGAAAAACTGTTTTTT
TRBJ2-3 | - | TRBD2 | TRBV18 | CASSPLAGSTDTQYF | TGTGCCAGCTCACCATTAGCGGGGAGCACAGATACGCAGTATTTT
TRBJ1-2 | - | - | TRBV20-1 | CSADSYGYTF | TGCAGTGCTGACAGCTATGGCTACACCTTC
TRBJ2-5 | few | - | TRBV18 | CASSPPALTSTQETQYF | TGTGCCAGCTCACCACCGGCCTTGACAAGTACTCAAGAGACCCAGTACTTC
TRBJ1-6 | - | - | TRBV19 | CASSTRRDSPLHF | TGTGCCAGTAGTACCCGGAGGGATTCACCCCTCCACTTT
TRBJ2-3 | - | - | TRBV28 | CASSPGNSGSTDTQYF | TGTGCCAGCAGCCCGGGAAATAGCGGTAGCACAGATACGCAGTATTTT
TRBJ2-7 | - | TRBD1 | TRBV6-5 | CASRGQGLNEQYF | TGTGCCAGCAGGGGACAGGGGCTTAACGAGCAGTACTTC
TRBJ2-2 | few | TRBD1 | TRBV11-3 | CASSFGRDRGYTGELFF | TGTGCCAGCAGCTTCGGACGGGACAGGGGCTACACCGGGGAGCTGTTTTTT
TRBJ2-2 | few | TRBD1 | TRBV19 | CASSIDLGQANTGELFF | TGTGCCAGTAGTATAGACTTGGGACAGGCCAACACCGGGGAGCTGTTTTTT
TRBJ2-7 | - | TRBD1 | TRBV10-2 | CASSPGTGSYEQYF | TGCGCCAGCAGCCCCGGGACAGGCTCCTACGAGCAGTACTTC
TRBJ1-4 | - | TRBD1 | TRBV7-9 | CASSSKGQVNEKLFF | TGTGCCAGCAGCTCGAAAGGACAGGTGAATGAAAAACTGTTTTTT
TRBJ1-2 | - | - | TRBV28 | CASNLIRGGLYGYTF | TGTGCCAGCAACCTCATTCGGGGGGGGCTATATGGCTACACCTTC
TRBJ2-3 | once | - | TRBV14 | CASSPPGARSSDTQYF | TGTGCCAGCAGCCCTCCTGGAGCCCGGAGCAGCGATACGCAGTATTTT
TRBJ1-3 | - | - | TRBV28 | CASSPHAQFSGNTIYF | TGTGCCAGCAGCCCCCACGCTCAGTTCTCTGGAAACACCATATATTTT
TRBJ1-3 | - | - | TRBV24-1 | CATSDLDSSGNTIYF | TGTGCCACCAGTGATCTAGACAGCTCTGGAAACACCATATATTTT
TRBJ2-1 | - | TRBD2 | TRBV28 | CASLSGLAGVAGISYNEQFF | TGTGCCAGCCTCTCGGGACTAGCGGGGGTGGCGGGGATCTCCTACAATGAGCAGTTCTTC
TRBJ2-3 | - | TRBD2 | TRBV29-1 | CSVATSGGTDTQYF | TGCAGCGTTGCGACTAGCGGGGGCACAGATACGCAGTATTTT
TRBJ1-3 | - | - | TRBV10-3 | CASTTNLISGNTIYF | TGTGCCAGCACTACCAACCTCATCTCTGGAAACACCATATATTTT
TRBJ1-1 | - | - | TRBV28 | CASSPRGGNTEAFF | TGTGCCAGCAGCCCTAGGGGGGGCAACACTGAAGCTTTCTTT
TRBJ1-4 | few | TRBD1 | TRBV7-2 | CASSRNTGTAGEKLFF | TGTGCCAGCAGCCGGAACACCGGGACAGCTGGTGAAAAACTGTTTTTT
TRBJ2-7 | - | TRBD1 | TRBV6-5 | CASSTVGGLPYEQYF | TGTGCCAGCAGCACGGTAGGGGGCCTTCCCTACGAGCAGTACTTC
TRBJ1-4 | - | - | TRBV5-1 | CASSLTGNNNEKLFF | TGCGCCAGCAGCTTGACAGGAAATAATAATGAAAAACTGTTTTTT
TRBJ1-1 | - | - | TRBV28 | CASTPDKNTEAFF | TGTGCCAGCACCCCGGACAAGAACACTGAAGCTTTCTTT
TRBJ2-7 | - | TRBD1 | TRBV5-5 | CASSIGTGVYEQYF | TGTGCCAGCAGCATCGGGACAGGGGTCTACGAGCAGTACTTC
TRBJ1-4 | - | - | TRBV30 | CAWGQGDWANEKLFF | TGTGCCTGGGGGCAGGGTGATTGGGCTAATGAAAAACTGTTTTTT
TRBJ1-2 | - | TRBD1 | TRBV6-5 | CASSSLGQGGYGYTF | TGTGCCAGCAGTTCTCTGGGACAGGGGGGCTATGGCTACACCTTC
TRBJ1-2 | - | TRBD1 | TRBV30 | CAWTTGAYGYTF | TGTGCCTGGACCACAGGGGCGTATGGCTACACCTTC
TRBJ2-2 | - | - | TRBV27 | CASSLGGSGELFF | TGTGCCAGCAGTTTAGGGGGGTCCGGGGAGCTGTTTTTT
TRBJ1-1 | - | - | TRBV5-6 | CASSLNPGSNTEAFF | TGTGCCAGCAGCTTGAATCCGGGGTCGAACACTGAAGCTTTCTTT
TRBJ1-2 | - | - | TRBV6-4 | CASSDPPQDYDYTF | TGTGCCAGCAGTGACCCGCCCCAGGATTATGACTACACCTTC
TRBJ2-7 | - | TRBD1 | TRBV6-5 | CASSYRTGSYEQYF | TGTGCCAGCAGTTACAGGACAGGCTCCTACGAGCAGTACTTC
TRBJ1-1 | - | - | TRBV6-6 | CASSYPHGGRTEAFF | TGTGCCAGCAGTTACCCGCATGGAGGACGCACTGAAGCTTTCTTT